Sequencing of this T cell receptor (beta chain) was carried out in a study of cytomegalovirus exposure and HLA in healthy donors. Germline lookup yields CDR1 SQVTM and CDR2 ANQGSEA. The CDR3 contains 13 residues. V lost 6 bases and J lost 7; bases outside the gene matches: 9. Worth noting for this clone: Its target is not known.

The PCR employed 60 Vbeta primers together with 13 Jbeta primers. Sequenced by immunoSEQ multiplex PCR; TCRdb stores in-frame clones only, minus some. This sample has roughly 80,000 clones; about 68% occur once, and the top ten carry approximately 7%. Study results and limitations: More clonal expansion characterized HLA-associated TCR beta chains than equally common others in a later analysis. TRBV6-2, TRBV6-3 and some other V segments were unresolvable in 87-base-pair reads. A later analysis appeared to link common viral pathogens to several of the most significant clusters. A later analysis linked a missense variant in DCLRE1C to the trimming of TCR beta V and J genes.

Sequenced sample: PBMCs. This chain joins TRBV29-1 and TRBJ1-5, with 7 nucleotides matching TRBD1. The receptor comes from a woman between 45 and 65 years old in good health and CMV-seropositive. The CDR3 DNA follows: TGCAGCGTGCGACAGGGTGGTGAGCAGCCCCAGCATTTT. Translated: CSVRQGGEQPQHF.